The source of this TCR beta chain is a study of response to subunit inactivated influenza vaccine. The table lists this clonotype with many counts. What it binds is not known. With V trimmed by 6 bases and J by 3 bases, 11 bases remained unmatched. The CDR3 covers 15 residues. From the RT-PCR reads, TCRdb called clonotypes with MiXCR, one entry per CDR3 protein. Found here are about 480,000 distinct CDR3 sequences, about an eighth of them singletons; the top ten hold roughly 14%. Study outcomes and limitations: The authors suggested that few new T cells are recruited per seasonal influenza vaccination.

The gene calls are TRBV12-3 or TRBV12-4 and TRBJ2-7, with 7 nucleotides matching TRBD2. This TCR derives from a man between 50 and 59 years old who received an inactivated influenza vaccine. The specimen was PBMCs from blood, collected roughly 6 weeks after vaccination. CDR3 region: CASSPIGEGNYEQYF. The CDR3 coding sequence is TGTGCCAGCAGCCCAATTGGGGAGGGTAACTACGAGCAGTACTTC.